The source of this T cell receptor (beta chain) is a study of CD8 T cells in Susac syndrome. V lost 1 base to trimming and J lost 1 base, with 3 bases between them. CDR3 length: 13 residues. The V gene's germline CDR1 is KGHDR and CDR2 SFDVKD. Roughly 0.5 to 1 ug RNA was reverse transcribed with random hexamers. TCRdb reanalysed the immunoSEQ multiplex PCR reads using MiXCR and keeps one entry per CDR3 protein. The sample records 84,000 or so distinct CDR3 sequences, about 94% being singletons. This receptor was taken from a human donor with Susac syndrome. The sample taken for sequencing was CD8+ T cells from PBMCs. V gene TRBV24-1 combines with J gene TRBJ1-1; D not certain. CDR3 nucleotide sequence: TGTGCCACCAGTGATTTTCGGAACACTGAAGCTTTCTTT. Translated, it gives CATSDFRNTEAFF.